Given below is one T cell receptor (beta chain) in context. Its antigen remains unidentified. No much larger clone is present one base from it, and per-base qualities are unavailable. The sample belongs to a study of shared clonotypes between healthy human individuals (dated by TCRdb to about 2020). About the investigation overall: The cohort comprised two women and three men aged 18 to 49 years. For each donor, CD4 naive and CD4 memory were each run on three plates, CD8 naive on two plates, and CD8 memory on one plate. To increase sequencing depth and limit assay-specific biases, different laboratories used diverse techniques to prepare libraries and sequence TCR repertoires. Between about 0.8 and 9 billion PBMCs per donor were obtained by leukapheresis. Blood TCR repertoires of about 5 healthy adults were deeply sequenced to estimate repertoire size and the extent of clonotype sharing between individuals. Results and caveats for the whole study, not just this receptor: Pairwise subsampling indicated that sequencing depth was expected to affect the degree of clonotype sharing among donors. The small number of donors limited the genetic and exposure-history diversity represented. About 5% of naive CD4, around 3.6% of naive CD8, 2.3% of memory CD4, and around 0.42% of memory CD8 clonotypes were shared across several donors. Rarefaction of sorted-subset datasets indicated incomplete sequencing despite the large sequencing depth. Sampling was limited to blood, and TCR repertoires in tissue likely differ from TCR repertoires in blood. Clonotypes shared by all four sorted-subset donors showed higher generation probabilities than non-shared clonotypes. Larger estimated clonotype richness was generally found for naive subsets than for memory subsets.

CDR1 SGHVS and CDR2 FNYEAQ are derived from the germline V gene. The CDR3 contains 13 residues, cysteine and phenylalanine counted. Only the CDR3 portion is preserved as DNA: 39 bases, with reading frame beginning at the first base. V sheds 2 bases and J sheds 6 bases, leaving 9 bases between their ends. Using the deep immunoSEQ assay, multiplex PCR amplified TCR CDR3 regions from genomic DNA. Extracted genomic DNA from each cell subset was spread evenly across all wells of several immunoSEQ 96-well plates, with each plate serving as a replicate. Each replicate PCR for sorted subsets received roughly 0.2 ug genomic DNA, equal to roughly 33,000 T cell genomes. Purified libraries were quantified with a Qubit 3.0 fluorometer, sized on a Bioanalyzer 2100, and re-quantified with the KAPA Library Quantification kit. A separate single-read 150-cycle Illumina NextSeq 550 flow cell was used to sequence each immunoSEQ 96-well plate. The study's processing was this. Because only junctional sequences without quality scores were contained in the immunoSEQ output, filtering matching that applied to full-length reads could not be performed. To assign V/J genes and CDR3, sequences were annotated using PyIR, a Python wrapper for IgBLAST v1.9, with IMGT germline references. Reads with weak V/J assignments (E-value above 1e-6), missing CDR3, stop codons, out-of-frame junctions, or ambiguous translated residues were removed. V3J clonotypes were defined as sequences sharing an identical inferred V gene, J gene, and CDR3 amino acid sequence. Percentage overlap between repertoires was computed as shared unique clonotypes divided by the size of the smaller repertoire. RTK rarefaction, the Chao1 estimator, and Recon v2.1 estimates of unobserved clonotypes were used to assess repertoire richness. For all TCRbeta clonotypes obtained by the gDNA method from four donors, generation probabilities were computed with OLGA. TCRdb carries this immuneACCESS record with in-frame sequences only. Its versions omit some clonotypes, under half of them owing to an unresolved V gene in the studies checked, with the rest unexplained. V, J and clone size are taken as reported in that table, and D and trimming were inferred from the DNA itself. Here the sample has over a million clones; 95% to 99% occur a single time. Of the sample, roughly 0.45% is held by the ten largest clones.

The donors were healthy, HIV-negative adults with no recently reported acute infections or vaccinations. Every donor was a Caucasian adult residing in Nashville, Tennessee, USA. CD4+ T cells were enriched by magnetic negative selection; naive cells were then positively selected on CD45RA, and the negative fraction formed the memory subset. Blood was collected by leukapheresis, and PBMCs were isolated by Ficoll-Histopaque density gradient centrifugation and then cryopreserved in liquid nitrogen vapor phase. Analytical flow cytometry was used to check the purity and quantity of every magnetically sorted T cell population. Genomic DNA was isolated from each sorted fraction and quantified by UV absorbance on a Nanodrop 2000c.

The sequence was obtained from a man aged 25 to 40 in good health. The sample taken for sequencing was naive CD4+ T cells sorted from blood. The label giving this sample's cell subset or site can be read as: CD45RA+ positively selected. The chain links TRBV7-6 with TRBJ2-3; no confident D gene assignment can be made. CDR3 loop: CASSLRIADTQYF. The nucleotide sequence reads TGTGCCAGCAGCTTACGAATCGCCGATACGCAGTATTTT.